This T cell receptor (beta chain) emerged from a study of lymphopenia after photon versus proton radiotherapy. Some clones are missing from TCRdb's copy, which holds only in-frame ones; the method was immunoSEQ multiplex PCR. The repertoire includes more than 30,000 clones, about 85% of them detected once, and 2.5% to 3.5% sits in the top ten. About this clone: Its antigen remains unknown.

The germline gives CDR1 SGDLS, CDR2 YYNGEE. V lost 3 bases, J lost 8 bases, and 6 bases stayed unmatched. The CDR3 runs to 14 residues. Study findings and constraints: Post-nadir diversity loss with photons came from oligoclonal expansion, particularly CD8+ Temra cells.

This sample comprised peripheral blood, obtained from a patient treated with photon-based radiotherapy. This clonotype was sampled from a man aged 50 or older with gastric cancer. The chain uses TRBV9 and TRBJ2-1, with TRBD2 identical over 9 bases. This CDR3 is CASSGAGGFHEQFF. DNA for the CDR3: TGTGCCAGCAGCGGGGCGGGAGGGTTCCATGAGCAGTTCTTC.